A selection of T cell receptor beta chains follows, all from one sample in a study of T cell repertoires in cytomegalovirus infection. In TCRdb, the reads were re-called with MiXCR into one record per CDR3 protein. This table holds hundreds of thousands of distinct CDR3 sequences, roughly a tenth found once. Sequencing was carried out using PBMCs. The receptors derive from a human donor in good health (CMV status not recorded). Some clones in this sample may be carry-over from other donors' samples. CDR3s include the opening cysteine and the closing phenylalanine or tryptophan. A D gene is named only where the DNA matches it firmly. Expanded clones get a size class; other rows say once, few or many, or leave the size out.

cdr3_length	clone_size	v_call	j_call	d_call	cdr3_aa	cdr3_nt
20	many	TRBV4-1	TRBJ2-3	TRBD2	CASSQTRGTSGGASTDTQYF	TGCGCCAGCAGCCAAACTCGGGGGACTAGCGGGGGGGCCAGTACCGATACGCAGTATTTT
16	many	TRBV6-5	TRBJ2-5	.	CASSYSSRAGQETQYF	TGTGCCAGCAGTTACTCGAGTAGGGCAGGGCAAGAGACCCAGTACTTC
19	many	TRBV12-3/TRBV12-4	TRBJ2-3	TRBD1	CASTRGVSGQGIFSDTQYF	TGTGCCAGCACTCGTGGCGTATCGGGACAGGGGATCTTTTCAGATACGCAGTATTTT
15	many	TRBV7-9	TRBJ1-6	TRBD1	CASRPSGTGNSPLHF	TGTGCCAGCAGGCCCTCCGGGACAGGGAATTCACCCCTCCACTTT
16	many	TRBV6-2/TRBV6-3	TRBJ1-1	TRBD1	CASTPPGQGFRAEAFF	TGTGCCAGCACCCCCCCGGGACAGGGATTTCGGGCTGAAGCTTTCTTT
11	.	TRBV20-1	TRBJ2-1	.	CSELTYNEQFF	TGCAGTGAACTGACCTACAATGAGCAGTTCTTC
12	few	TRBV29-1	TRBJ1-4	.	CSVEDGGEKSFF	TGCAGCGTTGAAGATGGCGGGGAGAAGTCGTTTTTT
13	many	TRBV14	TRBJ1-5	.	CASSQGRLGTQHF	TGTGCCAGCAGCCAAGGCCGATTAGGAACCCAGCATTTT
13	many	TRBV19	TRBJ1-2	.	CASSARGDYGYTF	TGTGCCAGTAGTGCCAGGGGCGACTATGGCTACACCTTC
19	.	TRBV20-1	TRBJ2-3	TRBD2	CSARKSVGLAGGSTDTQYF	TGCAGTGCTAGGAAATCGGTGGGACTAGCGGGGGGGAGCACAGATACGCAGTATTTT
17	many	TRBV6-2/TRBV6-3	TRBJ2-1	.	CASSYVVGRGSYNEQFF	TGTGCCAGCAGTTACGTAGTGGGCAGGGGCTCCTACAATGAGCAGTTCTTC
13	.	TRBV20-1	TRBJ2-2	.	CSVGGRNTGELFF	TGCAGTGTTGGGGGGAGGAACACCGGGGAGCTGTTTTTT
17	many	TRBV5-1	TRBJ2-1	.	CASSSEWMGSSYNEQFF	TGCGCCAGCAGCTCCGAGTGGATGGGCAGCTCCTACAATGAGCAGTTCTTC
14	many	TRBV12-3/TRBV12-4	TRBJ2-7	.	CASARRVDSYEQYF	TGTGCCAGCGCGAGGCGGGTAGATTCCTACGAGCAGTACTTC
15	many	TRBV6-1	TRBJ1-2	.	CASRLGGGNYYGYTF	TGTGCCAGCAGGCTAGGCGGGGGGAACTACTATGGCTACACCTTC
13	.	TRBV6-1	TRBJ1-4	TRBD1	CASSVYRGEKLFF	TGTGCCAGCAGTGTCTACAGGGGTGAAAAACTGTTTTTT
13	many	TRBV20-1	TRBJ1-2	.	CSATHGGAGGYTF	TGCAGTGCAACCCACGGCGGGGCTGGTGGCTACACCTTC
15	.	TRBV4-1	TRBJ2-7	TRBD1	CASSHPGRGPYEQYF	TGCGCCAGCAGCCACCCGGGCAGGGGGCCCTACGAGCAGTACTTC